The 12 T cell receptor beta chains given below trace back to one sample, sequenced in a study of T cell responses to AZD1222 COVID-19 vaccine. Clones were read by immunoSEQ multiplex PCR, and TCRdb kept only the in-frame ones, dropping some. The sample holds 45,000 to 50,000 clones, about 89% seen once. The starting material was peripheral blood, obtained 28 days after the second AZD1222 dose. These receptors all stem from an adult who received the AZD1222 COVID-19 vaccine.

J is TRBJ1-4 and V is TRBV5-6; D is uncertain. The V gene lost 4 bases and the J gene lost 8 bases, with 18 bases spanning the gap. The length of the CDR3 is 15 residues. CDR1 and CDR2 (germline): SGHDT, YYEEEE. CDR3 amino acids: CASSQSKPGEEKLFF. The CDR3 DNA is TGTGCCAGCAGCCAATCGAAACCAGGCGAGGAAAAACTGTTTTTT.

This chain uses TRBV11-2 with TRBJ1-6; possibly TRBD1 for D (5 bases). In germline, CDR1 is SGHAT, CDR2 FQNNGV. The CDR3 extends over 14 amino acids. Trimming shortened V by 3 bases and J by 5 bases, and 8 bases separated the two germline ends. The CDR3 here is CASSLGRDNSPLHF. Written as DNA, the CDR3 is TGTGCCAGCAGCTTGGGCAGGGATAATTCACCCCTCCACTTT.

V usage is TRBV5-8 and J usage is TRBJ2-7; 7 bases match TRBD2. V gave up 5 bases and J gave up 5 bases; unmatched junction bases: 13. This CDR3 contains 15 residues. CDR1 SGHTS and CDR2 YDEGEE come from the germline V gene. The CDR3 DNA is TGTGCCAGCAGATCCTCTGGGGGGGGTCTCCACGAGCAGTACTTC. Its protein product is CASRSSGGGLHEQYF.

The rearrangement links TRBV2 to TRBJ1-1; D not certain. The length of the CDR3 is 15 residues. Germline CDR1 is SNHLY and CDR2 is FYNNEI. The V end was cut by 4 bases, the J end by 1 base, with 13 bases between. Written as DNA, the CDR3 is TGTGCCAGCAGTGCGTCCGTGACCACGAACACTGAAGCTTTCTTT. Protein: CASSASVTTNTEAFF.

The rearrangement links TRBV5-1 to TRBJ2-3; 8 nucleotides line up with TRBD2. V lost 0 bases, J lost 1 base, and 4 bases stayed unmatched. The germline V gene encodes CDR1 SGHRS and CDR2 YFSETQ. The length of the CDR3 is 16 residues. CDR3 in DNA: TGCGCCAGCAGCTTGGAGGGTAGCGGGGGCACAGATACGCAGTATTTT. Residues: CASSLEGSGGTDTQYF.

The V call is TRBV12-2, the J call TRBJ2-4; TRBD2 was called by the table and not checked on the DNA. TRBV12-2 corresponds to a pseudogene. This CDR3 is 22 amino acids long. The CDR3 nucleotides are TGTGCAAGTCGCTCCCGGACTAGCGGGAGTATGAGGGTTGCTTTAGCCAAAAACATTCAGTACTTC. Protein product: CASRSRTSGSMRVALAKNIQYF.

V is TRBV5-6 and J is TRBJ1-1; 9 positions agree with TRBD1. The CDR3 length is 14 residues. Germline V lookup: CDR1 SGHDT, CDR2 YYEEEE. Unmatched junction bases numbered 4, after V lost 6 bases and J lost 1 base. CDR3 loop: CASTETGGNTEAFF. Here the CDR3 DNA reads TGTGCCAGCACCGAGACAGGGGGGAACACTGAAGCTTTCTTT.

The V and J genes are TRBV29-1 and TRBJ1-2; D is uncertain. V lost 0 bases, J lost 3 bases, and 5 bases lay in between. Germline CDR1 is SQVTM and CDR2 is ANQGSEA. The CDR3 is 12 amino acids. Here the CDR3 DNA reads TGCAGCGTTGAAGAGCTATACTATGGCTACACCTTC. It encodes CSVEELYYGYTF.

The chain joins TRBV28 to TRBJ2-3; no clear D gene. CDR1 MDHEN and CDR2 SYDVKM come from the germline V gene. V was cut by 5 bases and J by 9 bases, with 15 bases left in between. The CDR3 is 13 residues long. The CDR3 bases are TGTGCCAGCAGTGCCTCCCAAAAGGACACGCAGTATTTT. Its translation is CASSASQKDTQYF. Filled out from reference TRBV28 and TRBJ2-3, the complete variable domain reads DVKVTQSSRYLVKRTGEKVFLECVQDMDHENMFWYRQDPGLGLRLIYFSYDVKMKEKGDIPEGYSVSREKKERFSLILESASTNQTSMYLCASSASQKDTQYFGPGTRLTVL.

In DNA form, the CDR3 reads TGTGCCAGTAGGAGCAGGCGAATGAGGGGGGATCACGAGCAGTACTTC. Its protein is CASRSRRMRGDHEQYF. V gene TRBV19 combines with J gene TRBJ2-7, with D possibly called TRBD1 or TRBD2 (6 bases each). Germline CDR1 LNHDA, CDR2 SQIVND (reference sequence). Trimming pared 6 bases from V and 5 bases from J, leaving 23 bases between. This CDR3 contains 16 residues.

As regards this clone: An end of the junction does not agree with germline; a read error may underlie this. The chain is built from TRBV7-9 and TRBJ1-1, with D possibly matching TRBD1 (5 bases). From germline, CDR1 is SEHNR and CDR2 FQNEAQ (reference sequence). This CDR3 has 14 amino acids. The CDR3 protein is CACRAAGRGTEAFF. CDR3 sequence (DNA): TGTGCCTGCAGGGCTGCAGGGCGAGGGACTGAAGCTTTCTTT.

The gene calls are TRBV7-9 and TRBJ1-5; TRBD1 agrees at 7 bases. The CDR3 consists of 16 residues. Per germline, CDR1 SEHNR and CDR2 FQNEAQ (reference sequence). V was pared by 2 bases and J by 0 bases, with 4 bases of the junction left unmatched. CDR3 in amino acids: CASSLSTGVSNQPQHF. The CDR3 DNA is TGTGCCAGCAGCTTATCTACAGGGGTTAGCAATCAGCCCCAGCATTTT.